The 30 T cell receptor beta chains listed next were all sequenced from one sample in a study of a mutant IDH1 vaccine in newly diagnosed glioma. Described time point: week 35, safety follow-up. Alongside topical imiquimod, each dose of vaccine comprised 300 ug of mutant IDH1 20-mer peptide. TCRdb's table, derived via immunoSEQ multiplex PCR, lists solely in-frame clones and lacks some. Of approximately 28,000 clones detected, 83% appear once; the ten largest clones hold 25% to 35%. What these receptors recognize is not known. Sequencing was performed on PBMCs, taken from a glioma patient whose treatment included an IDH1 peptide vaccine. These receptors originate from a man under 40 with glioma.

V gene TRBV5-1 combines with J gene TRBJ2-5; 8 nucleotides line up with TRBD1. CDR1 SGHRS and CDR2 YFSETQ come from the germline V gene. V was pared by 7 bases and J by 5 bases, with 4 bases of the junction left unmatched. The length of the CDR3 is 12 residues. In nucleotides, the CDR3 is TGCGCCAGCCAGGGGGCGGGGGAGACCCAGTACTTC. Protein product: CASQGAGETQYF.

This clone was seen only once. V gene TRBV7-9 combines with J gene TRBJ1-1, with D perhaps matching TRBD1 (6 bases). The germline V gene encodes CDR1 SEHNR and CDR2 FQNEAQ (reference sequence). The ends were cut back, 4 bases at V and 1 base at J, with 10 bases in the middle. CDR3 length: 14 residues. In nucleotides, the CDR3 is TGTGCCAGCAGCTCGGACAGAAAGAACACTGAAGCTTTCTTT. This gives the protein CASSSDRKNTEAFF.

As DNA, the CDR3 is TGTGCCAGCAGCAAGTGGAGGGGCCAGAGCACAGATACGCAGTATTTT. This encodes CASSKWRGQSTDTQYF. This chain joins TRBV5-5 and TRBJ2-3, with a weak D call TRBD2 (6 bases). Germline loops: CDR1 SGHKS, CDR2 YYEKEE (reference sequence). The CDR3 sequence is 16 residues long. V lost 4 bases and J 0 bases, leaving 15 bases between the germline ends.

The CDR3 protein is CASTGTGSNTEAFF. The CDR3 DNA reads TGCGCCAGCACCGGGACAGGGTCCAACACTGAAGCTTTCTTT. V usage is TRBV5-1 and J usage is TRBJ1-1; 9 bases fit TRBD1. The CDR3 is 14 amino acids. The V and J ends lost 6 bases and 2 bases, in that order; junction bases with no gene match: 5. The germline gives CDR1 SGHRS, CDR2 YFSETQ.

The V and J genes are TRBV10-2 and TRBJ2-7; D is undetermined. The germline V gene has CDR1 WSHSY and CDR2 SAAADI. The CDR3 extends over 12 amino acids. Trimming shortened V by 0 bases and J by 4 bases, and 4 bases separated the two germline ends. CDR3 region: CASSESWYEQYF. The DNA for the CDR3 is TGCGCCAGCAGTGAGTCTTGGTACGAGCAGTACTTC.

The V and J genes are TRBV9 and TRBJ2-3, with a possible D match to TRBD2 (6 bases). The CDR3 has 14 amino acids. V lost 0 bases, J lost 5 bases, and 10 bases lay in between. Germline V gives CDR1 SGDLS, CDR2 YYNGEE. The CDR3 loop is CASSVVSSGDTQYF. CDR3 DNA: TGTGCCAGCAGCGTAGTAAGTAGCGGAGATACGCAGTATTTT.

This clone occurred once. J is TRBJ2-7 and V is TRBV18; D is ambiguous. V shed 0 bases and J shed 6 bases, with 15 bases lying between them. Germline loops: CDR1 KGHSH, CDR2 LQKENI. The CDR3 length is 15 residues. The CDR3 nucleotides are TGTGCCAGCTCACCACCTCAGATTAGGGCTGGCGAGCAGTACTTC. Amino acids: CASSPPQIRAGEQYF.

The chain combines TRBV28 with TRBJ2-6, with TRBD1 identical over 11 bases. CDR1 and CDR2 (germline): MDHEN, SYDVKM. This CDR3 is built from 17 residues. V gave up 4 bases and J gave up 0 bases; unmatched junction bases: 2. The CDR3 nucleotides read TGTGCCAGCAGTTCCGGGACAGGGGGCTCTGGGGCCAACGTCCTGACTTTC. Translated, it gives CASSSGTGGSGANVLTF.

This clone was observed a few times. This rearrangement joins TRBV6-6 to TRBJ1-5; D is ambiguous. The V end lost 2 bases, the J end lost 1 base, and 6 bases lay between the germline ends. Germline V gene lookup returns CDR1 MNHNY and CDR2 SVGAGI (reference sequence). The CDR3 extends over 14 amino acids. CDR3 sequence: CASSYIQSNQPQHF. The DNA for the CDR3 is TGTGCCAGCAGTTACATCCAGAGCAATCAGCCCCAGCATTTT.

This chain links TRBV29-1 with TRBJ1-4, with D tentatively TRBD1 (5 bases). The V end was cut by 2 bases, the J end by 12 bases, with 19 bases between. Germline-derived CDR1 and CDR2 are SQVTM and ANQGSEA. The CDR3 totals 14 residues. The CDR3 nucleotides read TGCAGCGTTGAAAGTCGGGGCCCTGGGGTGGAACTGTTTTTT. Protein: CSVESRGPGVELFF.

The chain carries TRBV19 and TRBJ2-5, with TRBD1 identical over 9 bases. The V gene's germline CDR1 is LNHDA and CDR2 SQIVND (reference sequence). The CDR3 extends over 15 amino acids. The junction had 7 bases not matched to a gene; V was cut back by 6 bases and J by 2 bases. The CDR3 DNA reads TGTGCCAGTAGGAGATGGGACAGGGAACAAGAGACCCAGTACTTC. Translating gives CASRRWDREQETQYF.

The J gene is TRBJ2-2, the V gene TRBV5-4; TRBD2 might be the D (6 bases). Germline CDR1 reads SGHNT; CDR2 reads YYREEE (reference sequence). This CDR3 has 18 residues. Trimming took off 6 bases at V and 3 bases at J, with 24 bases between the two ends. DNA for the CDR3: TGTGCCAGCACCTCAGGCGGGGTGAGCGATTTAGACACCGGGGAGCTGTTTTTT. Residues: CASTSGGVSDLDTGELFF.

The V call is TRBV20-1, the J call TRBJ2-7, with a tentative D call TRBD2 (6 bases). Germline V gene lookup returns CDR1 DFQATT and CDR2 SNEGSKA (reference sequence). Trimming pared 5 bases from V and 5 bases from J, leaving 10 bases between. The CDR3 loop spans 11 amino acids. The CDR3 nucleotides read TGCAGTGCTGCCCGCGGGGACGAGCAGTACTTC. This translates into CSAARGDEQYF.

The genes are TRBV30 and TRBJ1-4; TRBD1 might be the D (5 bases). The germline V and J ends were trimmed by 1 base and 0 bases, with 15 bases remaining between them. Germline CDR1 reads GTSNPN; CDR2 reads SVGIG (reference sequence). CDR3 length equals 17 residues. The CDR3, as DNA: TGTGCCTGGAGTGATAGGGGAAGAAGAGCAACTAATGAAAAACTGTTTTTT. Encoded protein: CAWSDRGRRATNEKLFF. Looking up the rest from reference TRBV30 and TRBJ1-4 gives the full variable domain: SQTIHQWPATLVQPVGSPLSLECTVEGTSNPNLYWYRQAAGRGLQLLFYSVGIGQISSEVPQNLSASRPQDRQFILSSKKLLLSDSGFYLCAWSDRGRRATNEKLFFGSGTQLSVL.

This rearrangement joins TRBV18 to TRBJ1-1; D possibly corresponds to TRBD1 (5 bases). The CDR3 has 14 amino acids. The ends were cut back, 0 bases at V and 8 bases at J, with 13 bases in the middle. Germline V lookup: CDR1 KGHSH, CDR2 LQKENI. This CDR3 is CASSPPIRDGEAFF. DNA for the CDR3: TGTGCCAGCTCACCACCAATCCGGGACGGAGAAGCTTTCTTT.

The chain recombines TRBV5-4 with TRBJ2-7; tentative D call: TRBD2 (5 bases). The CDR3 is 14 amino acids. From germline, CDR1 is SGHNT and CDR2 YYREEE (reference sequence). The V end was cut by 0 bases, the J end by 1 base, with 8 bases between. The CDR3 DNA follows: TGTGCCAGCAGCTTGGGGGAGTTGTCCTACGAGCAGTACTTC. It is translated as CASSLGELSYEQYF.

The table lists this clone with a count of one. The V call is TRBV4-1, the J call TRBJ2-3, with no clear D. The CDR3 totals 16 residues. Germline CDR1 and CDR2: MGHRA and YSYEKL. V dropped 5 bases and J dropped 1 base, with 16 bases sitting between them. This CDR3 reads CASSSPRGGGTDTQYF. The CDR3, as DNA: TGCGCCAGCAGCTCGCCCCGCGGTGGAGGCACAGATACGCAGTATTTT.

The chain couples TRBV20-1 to TRBJ2-3, with D hard to call. The germline V gene encodes CDR1 DFQATT and CDR2 SNEGSKA (reference sequence). Trimming removed 7 bases from V and 3 bases from J, with 5 bases in between. The CDR3 is made up of 10 amino acids. CDR3 sequence: CSDATDTQYF. The CDR3 DNA reads TGCAGTGACGCGACAGATACGCAGTATTTT.

V is TRBV30 and J is TRBJ1-2; D is ambiguous. This CDR3 has 12 amino acids. Germline assignment: CDR1 GTSNPN and CDR2 SVGIG (reference sequence). The V end was cut by 3 bases, the J end by 2 bases, with 7 bases between. CDR3 nucleotide sequence: TGTGCCTGGAGCCTAGGGAACTATGGCTACACCTTC. This translates into CAWSLGNYGYTF.

A single count supports this clone. This chain uses TRBV30 with TRBJ2-5; 9 bases are a match to TRBD2. V lost 4 bases to trimming and J lost 1 base; unmatched junction nucleotides: 7. CDR1 GTSNPN and CDR2 SVGIG come from the germline V gene (reference sequence). The CDR3 has 15 residues. The CDR3 loop reads CAWTASREGQETQYF. The CDR3 nucleotides are TGTGCCTGGACCGCATCGCGGGAGGGCCAAGAGACCCAGTACTTC.

This clone was counted a single time. The chain combines TRBV5-1 with TRBJ2-3; D is unclear. This CDR3 is built from 14 residues. Germline values: CDR1 SGHRS, CDR2 YFSETQ. Deletions cut 0 bases from V and 3 bases from J, with 8 bases between. In DNA form, the CDR3 reads TGCGCCAGCAGCTTGGCCCACCAGACAGATACGCAGTATTTT. Protein product: CASSLAHQTDTQYF.

This chain joins TRBV11-2 and TRBJ2-7, with 8 positions matching TRBD1. This CDR3 has 14 amino acids. Germline V gives CDR1 SGHAT, CDR2 FQNNGV. V shed 7 bases and J 5 bases; nucleotides not matched to a gene: 10. CDR3 nucleotides: TGTGCCAGCACCCCACGGACAGGGAGAAACGAGCAGTACTTC. This gives the protein CASTPRTGRNEQYF.

V and J are TRBV6-4 and TRBJ2-2, with 7 bases fitting TRBD1. J was trimmed by 4 bases and V by 0 bases; bases with no gene match: 2. There are 15 residues in the CDR3. Germline CDR1 MRHNA, CDR2 SNTAGT. The CDR3 here is CASSDSQGPTGELFF. The CDR3 nucleotides are TGTGCCAGCAGTGACTCACAGGGGCCCACCGGGGAGCTGTTTTTT.

The chain carries TRBV19 and TRBJ1-3; D is unclear. V gave up 6 bases and J gave up 0 bases, with 18 bases separating them. Looked up from germline, CDR1 is LNHDA and CDR2 is SQIVND (reference sequence). The CDR3 totals 17 residues. The CDR3 loop is CASSRDRGGSSGNTIYF. The CDR3, as DNA: TGTGCCAGTAGCCGTGACCGCGGCGGCAGCTCTGGAAACACCATATATTTT.

This sequence joins TRBV27 and TRBJ2-1, with TRBD2 matching 16 bases. The CDR3 length is 17 residues. Trimming at V came to 5 bases and at J to 4 bases, leaving 5 bases not matched to a gene. CDR1 is MNHEY and CDR2 is SMNVEV in the germline V gene (reference sequence). The CDR3 region is CASSTGTSGGVYNEQFF. CDR3 nucleotides: TGTGCCAGCAGTACCGGGACTAGCGGGGGGGTTTACAATGAGCAGTTCTTC.

This clone has a single count. The V call is TRBV5-6, the J call TRBJ1-3, with TRBD1 matching 8 bases. The V gene's germline CDR1 is SGHDT and CDR2 YYEEEE. The CDR3 is made up of 16 amino acids. With V trimmed by 4 bases and J by 4 bases, 10 bases remained unmatched. The CDR3 loop reads CASSPRQGAYGNTIYF. For the CDR3, the DNA is TGTGCCAGCAGCCCTCGGCAGGGGGCATACGGAAACACCATATATTTT.

This rearrangement joins TRBV5-1 to TRBJ2-2; a weak D match, TRBD2 (6 bases). Trimming stripped 9 bases from V and 6 bases from J, with 9 bases between. The length of the CDR3 is 11 residues. Germline values: CDR1 SGHRS, CDR2 YFSETQ. This CDR3 is CATGEAGELFF. In DNA, the CDR3 is TGCGCCACGGGGGAAGCCGGGGAGCTGTTTTTT. Full variable domain (rest looked up from reference TRBV5-1 and TRBJ2-2): KAGVTQTPRYLIKTRGQQVTLSCSPISGHRSVSWYQQTPGQGLQFLFEYFSETQRNKGNFPGRFSGRQFSNSRSEMNVSTLELGDSALYLCATGEAGELFFGEGSRLTVL.

This clone showed up just once. The chain employs TRBV5-1 and TRBJ2-3; D call uncertain. Germline lookup yields CDR1 SGHRS and CDR2 YFSETQ. There are 14 residues in the CDR3. V shed 3 bases and J shed 7 bases, with 15 bases lying between them. The CDR3 DNA follows: TGCGCCAGCAGCTATTCCCGAGAGCCTAATACGCAGTATTTT. This sequence encodes CASSYSREPNTQYF.

The CDR3 here is CASSPGQGPGANVLTF. The CDR3 nucleotides are TGCGCCAGCAGCCCGGGACAGGGACCTGGGGCCAACGTCCTGACTTTC. This chain links TRBV4-3 with TRBJ2-6, with 9 bases matching TRBD1. Germline assignment: CDR1 LGHNA and CDR2 YSLEER. There are 16 residues in the CDR3. After removal of 4 bases from V and 2 bases from J, the junction contained 3 bases not matched to a gene.

V is TRBV10-1 and J is TRBJ2-1; weak D call: TRBD2 (9 bases). The CDR3 sequence is 15 residues long. The V gene lost 10 bases and the J gene lost 8 bases, with 24 bases spanning the gap. CDR1 and CDR2 from the germline V gene are WNHNN and SYGVQD (reference sequence). CDR3 loop: CAISGGTGGPDEQFF. The CDR3 DNA sequence: TGCGCCATCAGCGGGGGGACAGGAGGCCCCGATGAGCAGTTCTTC.